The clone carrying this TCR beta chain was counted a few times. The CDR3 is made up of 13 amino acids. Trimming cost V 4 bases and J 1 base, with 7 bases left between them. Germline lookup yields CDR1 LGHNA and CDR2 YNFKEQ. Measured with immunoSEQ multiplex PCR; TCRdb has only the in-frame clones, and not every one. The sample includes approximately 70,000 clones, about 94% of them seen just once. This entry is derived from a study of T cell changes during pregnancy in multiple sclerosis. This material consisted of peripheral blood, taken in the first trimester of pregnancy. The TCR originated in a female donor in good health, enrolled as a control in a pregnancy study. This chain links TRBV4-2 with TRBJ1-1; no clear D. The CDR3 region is CASSPQWNTEAFF. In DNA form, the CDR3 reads TGTGCCAGCAGCCCTCAGTGGAACACTGAAGCTTTCTTT.